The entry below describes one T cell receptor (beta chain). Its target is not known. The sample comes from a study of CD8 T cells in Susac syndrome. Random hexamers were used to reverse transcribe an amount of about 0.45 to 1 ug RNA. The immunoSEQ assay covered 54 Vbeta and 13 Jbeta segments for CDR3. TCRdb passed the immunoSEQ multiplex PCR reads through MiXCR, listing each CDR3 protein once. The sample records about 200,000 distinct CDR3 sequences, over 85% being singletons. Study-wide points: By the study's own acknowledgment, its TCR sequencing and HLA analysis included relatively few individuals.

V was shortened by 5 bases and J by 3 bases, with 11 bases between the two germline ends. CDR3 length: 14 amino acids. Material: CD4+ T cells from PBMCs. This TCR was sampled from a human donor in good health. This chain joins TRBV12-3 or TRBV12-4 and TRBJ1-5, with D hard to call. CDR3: CASSPASPNQPQHF. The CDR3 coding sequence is TGTGCCAGCAGTCCAGCCTCACCCAATCAGCCCCAGCATTTT.